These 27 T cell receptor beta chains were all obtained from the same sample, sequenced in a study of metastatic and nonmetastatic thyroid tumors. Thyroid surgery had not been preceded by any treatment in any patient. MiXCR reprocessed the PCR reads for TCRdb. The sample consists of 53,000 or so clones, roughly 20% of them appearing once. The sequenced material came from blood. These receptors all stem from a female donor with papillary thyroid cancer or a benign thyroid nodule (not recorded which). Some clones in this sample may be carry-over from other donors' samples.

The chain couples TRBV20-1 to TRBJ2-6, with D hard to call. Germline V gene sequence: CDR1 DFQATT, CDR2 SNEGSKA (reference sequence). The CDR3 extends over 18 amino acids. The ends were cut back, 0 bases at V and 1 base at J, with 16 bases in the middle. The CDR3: CSARDPVWGRSGANVLTF. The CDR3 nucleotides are TGCAGTGCTAGAGATCCCGTGTGGGGTAGATCTGGGGCCAACGTCCTGACTTTC.

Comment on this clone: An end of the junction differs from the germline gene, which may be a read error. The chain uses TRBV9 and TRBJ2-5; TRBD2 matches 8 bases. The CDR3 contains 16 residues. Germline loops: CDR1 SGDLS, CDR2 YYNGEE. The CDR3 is CAISGGRTGAVETQYF. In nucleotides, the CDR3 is TGTGCCATCAGCGGGGGAAGGACCGGCGCAGTCGAGACCCAGTACTTC.

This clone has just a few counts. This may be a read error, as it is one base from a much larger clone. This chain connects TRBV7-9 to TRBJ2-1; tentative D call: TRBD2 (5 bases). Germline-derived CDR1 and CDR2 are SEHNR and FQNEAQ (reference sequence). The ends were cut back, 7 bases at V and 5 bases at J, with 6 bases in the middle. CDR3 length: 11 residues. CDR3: CASIGNNEQFF. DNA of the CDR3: TGTGCCAGCATCGGGAACAATGAGCAGTTCTTC.

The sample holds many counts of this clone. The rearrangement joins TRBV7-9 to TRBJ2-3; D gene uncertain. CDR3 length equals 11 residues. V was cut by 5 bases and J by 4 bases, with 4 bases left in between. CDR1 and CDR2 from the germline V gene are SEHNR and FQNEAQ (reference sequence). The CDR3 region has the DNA TGTGCCAGCAGCGATCCAGATACGCAGTATTTT. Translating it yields CASSDPDTQYF.

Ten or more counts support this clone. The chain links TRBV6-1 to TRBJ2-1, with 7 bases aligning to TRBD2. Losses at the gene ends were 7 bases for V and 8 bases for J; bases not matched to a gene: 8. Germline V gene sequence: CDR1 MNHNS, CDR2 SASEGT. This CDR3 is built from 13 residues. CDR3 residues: CASTRTSQDEQFF. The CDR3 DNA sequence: TGTGCCAGCACTCGGACTAGTCAAGATGAGCAGTTCTTC.

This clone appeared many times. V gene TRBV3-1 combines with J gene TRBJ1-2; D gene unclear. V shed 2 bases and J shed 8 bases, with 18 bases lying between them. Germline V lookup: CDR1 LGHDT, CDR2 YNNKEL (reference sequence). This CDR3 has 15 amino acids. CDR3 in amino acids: CASSQSDRAKGGYTF. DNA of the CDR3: TGTGCCAGCAGCCAATCCGACCGGGCCAAAGGGGGCTACACCTTC.

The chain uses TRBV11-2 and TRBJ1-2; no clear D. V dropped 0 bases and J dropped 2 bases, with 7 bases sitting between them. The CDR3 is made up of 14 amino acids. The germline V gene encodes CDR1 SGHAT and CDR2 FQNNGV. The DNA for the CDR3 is TGTGCCAGCAGCTTAGAAACTCTCAACTATGGCTACACCTTC. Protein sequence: CASSLETLNYGYTF.

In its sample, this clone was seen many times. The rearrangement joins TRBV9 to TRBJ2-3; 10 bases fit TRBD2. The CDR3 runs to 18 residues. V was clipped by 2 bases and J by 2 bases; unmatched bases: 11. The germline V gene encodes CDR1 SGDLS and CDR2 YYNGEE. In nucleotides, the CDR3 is TGTGCCAGCAGCGTTAATCCTATAGCGGGAGGAACCACAGATACGCAGTATTTT. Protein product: CASSVNPIAGGTTDTQYF.

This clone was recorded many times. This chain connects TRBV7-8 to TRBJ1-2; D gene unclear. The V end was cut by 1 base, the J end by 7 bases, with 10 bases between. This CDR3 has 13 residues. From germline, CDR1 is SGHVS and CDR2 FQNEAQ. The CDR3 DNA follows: TGTGCCAGCAGCTTAGGGACGCCCGGTGGCTACACCTTC. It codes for CASSLGTPGGYTF. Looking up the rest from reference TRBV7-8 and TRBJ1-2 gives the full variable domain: GAGVSQSPRYKVAKRGQDVALRCDPISGHVSLFWYQQALGQGPEFLTYFQNEAQLDKSGLPSDRFFAERPEGSVSTLKIQRTQQEDSAVYLCASSLGTPGGYTFGSGTRLTVV.

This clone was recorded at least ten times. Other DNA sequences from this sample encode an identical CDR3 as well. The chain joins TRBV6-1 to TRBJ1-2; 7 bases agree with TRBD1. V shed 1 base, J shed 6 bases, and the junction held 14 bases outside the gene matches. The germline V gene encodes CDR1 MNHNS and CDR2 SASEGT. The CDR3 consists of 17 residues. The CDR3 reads CASSEGWGSTGIDGYTF. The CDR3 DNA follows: TGTGCCAGCAGTGAAGGCTGGGGGTCGACAGGGATTGATGGCTACACCTTC.

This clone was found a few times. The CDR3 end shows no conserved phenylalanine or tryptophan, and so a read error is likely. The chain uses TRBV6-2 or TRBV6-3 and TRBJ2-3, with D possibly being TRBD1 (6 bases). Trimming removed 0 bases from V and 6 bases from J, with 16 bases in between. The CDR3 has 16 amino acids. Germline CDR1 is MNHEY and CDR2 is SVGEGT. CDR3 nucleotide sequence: TGTGCCAGCAGTTACTCCCCTCAGGGGTCAAGGGATACGCAGTATCTT. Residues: CASSYSPQGSRDTQYL.

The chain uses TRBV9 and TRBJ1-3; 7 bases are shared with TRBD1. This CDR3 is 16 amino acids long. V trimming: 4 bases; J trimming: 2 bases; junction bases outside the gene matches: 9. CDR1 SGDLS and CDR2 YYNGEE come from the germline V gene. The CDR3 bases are TGTGCCAGCAGCCTATGGGACAGTAGGACTGGAAACACCATATATTTT. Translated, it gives CASSLWDSRTGNTIYF.

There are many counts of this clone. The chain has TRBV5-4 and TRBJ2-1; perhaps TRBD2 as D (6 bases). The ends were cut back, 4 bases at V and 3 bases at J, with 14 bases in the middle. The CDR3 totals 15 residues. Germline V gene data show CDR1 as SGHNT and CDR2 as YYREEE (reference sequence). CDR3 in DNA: TGTGCCAGCAGCCGGGACTCGACCAACTACAATGAGCAGTTCTTC. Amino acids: CASSRDSTNYNEQFF.

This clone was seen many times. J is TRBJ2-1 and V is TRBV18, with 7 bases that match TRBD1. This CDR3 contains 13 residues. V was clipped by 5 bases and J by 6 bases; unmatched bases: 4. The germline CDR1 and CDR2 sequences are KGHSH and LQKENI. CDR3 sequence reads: CASSTSGGNEQFF. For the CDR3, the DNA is TGTGCCAGCTCAACGTCAGGGGGCAATGAGCAGTTCTTC.

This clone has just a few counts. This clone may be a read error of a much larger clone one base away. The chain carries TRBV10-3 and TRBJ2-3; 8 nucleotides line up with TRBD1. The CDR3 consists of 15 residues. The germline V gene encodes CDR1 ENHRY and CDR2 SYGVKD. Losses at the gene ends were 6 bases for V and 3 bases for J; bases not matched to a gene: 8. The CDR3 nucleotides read TGTGCCATCAGCCGACCGCGACAGGGGACAGATACGCAGTATTTT. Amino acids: CAISRPRQGTDTQYF.

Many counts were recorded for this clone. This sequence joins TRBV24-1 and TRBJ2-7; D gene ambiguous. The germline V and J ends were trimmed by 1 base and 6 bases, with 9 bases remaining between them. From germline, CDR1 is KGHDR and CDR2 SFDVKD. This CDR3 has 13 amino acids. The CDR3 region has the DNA TGTGCCACCAGTGATTTTGACACATCCGAGCAGTACTTC. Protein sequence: CATSDFDTSEQYF.

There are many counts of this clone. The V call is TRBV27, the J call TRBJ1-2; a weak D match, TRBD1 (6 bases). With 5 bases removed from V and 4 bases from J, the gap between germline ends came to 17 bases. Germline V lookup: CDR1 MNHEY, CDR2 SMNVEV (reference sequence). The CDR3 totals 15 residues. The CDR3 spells CASSPRSGVFYGYTF. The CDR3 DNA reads TGTGCCAGCAGTCCCCGGTCAGGGGTATTCTATGGCTACACCTTC.

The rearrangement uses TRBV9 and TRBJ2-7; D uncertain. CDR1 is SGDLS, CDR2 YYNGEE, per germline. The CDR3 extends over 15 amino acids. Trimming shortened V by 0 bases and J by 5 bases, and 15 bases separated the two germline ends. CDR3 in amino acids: CASSVGSSNRHEQYF. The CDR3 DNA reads TGTGCCAGCAGCGTAGGCAGTTCCAATCGCCACGAGCAGTACTTC. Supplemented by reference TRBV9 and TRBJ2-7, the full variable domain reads DSGVTQTPKHLITATGQRVTLRCSPRSGDLSVYWYQQSLDQGLQFLIQYYNGEERAKGNILERFSAQQFPDLHSELNLSSLELGDSALYFCASSVGSSNRHEQYFGPGTRLTVT.

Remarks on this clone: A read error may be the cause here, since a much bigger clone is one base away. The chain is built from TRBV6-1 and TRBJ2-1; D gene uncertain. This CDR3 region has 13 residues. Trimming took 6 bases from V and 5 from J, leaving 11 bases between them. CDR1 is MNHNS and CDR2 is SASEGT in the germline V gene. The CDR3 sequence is CASSRWTNNEQFF. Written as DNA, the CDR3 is TGTGCCAGCAGCCGCTGGACCAACAATGAGCAGTTCTTC.

The CDR3 sequence is CASSSALRHPQHF. The CDR3 coding sequence is TGTGCCAGCAGTTCGGCACTGAGACACCCCCAGCATTTT. The chain joins TRBV6-5 to TRBJ1-5; D not resolved. V was trimmed by 4 bases and J by 10 bases, leaving 14 bases between them. Germline-derived CDR1 and CDR2 are MNHEY and SVGAGI. The CDR3 is made up of 13 amino acids.

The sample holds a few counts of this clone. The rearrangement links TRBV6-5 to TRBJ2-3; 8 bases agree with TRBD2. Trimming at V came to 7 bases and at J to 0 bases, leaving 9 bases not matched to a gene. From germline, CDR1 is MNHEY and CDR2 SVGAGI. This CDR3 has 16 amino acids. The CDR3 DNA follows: TGTGCCAGCATTAACCCGGGGGGGGACAGCACAGATACGCAGTATTTT. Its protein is CASINPGGDSTDTQYF.

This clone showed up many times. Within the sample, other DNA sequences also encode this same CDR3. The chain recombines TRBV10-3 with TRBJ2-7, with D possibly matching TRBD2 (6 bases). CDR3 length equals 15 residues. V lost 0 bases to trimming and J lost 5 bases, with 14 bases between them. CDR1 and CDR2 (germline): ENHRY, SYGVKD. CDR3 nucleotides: TGTGCCATCAGTGAGTCAGGCGGGATTAGGGACGAGCAGTACTTC. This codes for CAISESGGIRDEQYF.

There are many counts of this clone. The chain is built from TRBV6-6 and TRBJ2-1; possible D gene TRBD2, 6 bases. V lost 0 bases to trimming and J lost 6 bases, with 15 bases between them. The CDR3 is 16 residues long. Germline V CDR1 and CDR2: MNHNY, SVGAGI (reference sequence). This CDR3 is CASSYSTTGVGNEQFF. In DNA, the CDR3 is TGTGCCAGCAGTTACTCGACGACGGGAGTCGGCAATGAGCAGTTCTTC.

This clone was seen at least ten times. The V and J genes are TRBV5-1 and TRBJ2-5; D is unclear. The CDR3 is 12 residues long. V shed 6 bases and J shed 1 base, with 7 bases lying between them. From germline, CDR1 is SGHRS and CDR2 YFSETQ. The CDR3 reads CASTASQETQYF. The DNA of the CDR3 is TGCGCCAGCACCGCAAGCCAAGAGACCCAGTACTTC.

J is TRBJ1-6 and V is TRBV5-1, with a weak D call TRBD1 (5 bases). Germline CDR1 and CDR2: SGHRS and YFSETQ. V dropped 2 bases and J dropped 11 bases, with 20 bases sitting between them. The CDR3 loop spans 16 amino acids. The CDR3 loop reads CASSLGDWWGNAPLHF. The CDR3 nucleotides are TGCGCCAGCAGCTTAGGGGATTGGTGGGGAAATGCACCCCTCCACTTT.

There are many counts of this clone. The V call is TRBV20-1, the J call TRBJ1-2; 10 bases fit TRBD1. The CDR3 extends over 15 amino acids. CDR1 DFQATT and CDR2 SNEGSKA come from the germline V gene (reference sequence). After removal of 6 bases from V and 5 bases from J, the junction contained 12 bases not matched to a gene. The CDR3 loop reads CSAIRGQGVIYGYTF. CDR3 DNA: TGCAGTGCCATTCGTGGACAGGGGGTAATTTATGGCTACACCTTC.

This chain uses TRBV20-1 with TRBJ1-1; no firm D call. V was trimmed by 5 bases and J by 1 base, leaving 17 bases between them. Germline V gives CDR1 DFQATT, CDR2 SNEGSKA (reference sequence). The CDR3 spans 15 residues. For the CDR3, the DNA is TGCAGTGCTCCTTGGGCCGACGCCGAGAACACTGAAGCTTTCTTT. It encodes CSAPWADAENTEAFF.